The subject of this entry is one TCR beta chain. The antigen is unknown. V lost 2 bases and J lost 11, with 10 bases in between. The CDR3 consists of 13 residues. The germline gives CDR1 MNHNS, CDR2 SASEGT. The PCR made use of 60 Vbeta and 13 Jbeta primers. Study processing details: Later work found tens of millions of unique TCR beta chains, with 9.5 million to 11 million shared. Generated by immunoSEQ multiplex PCR, the TCRdb table keeps only in-frame clones and is missing some. The V and J calls and the clone size are those of that table, but D and trimming were determined from the DNA. Among fewer than 200,000 clones listed, approximately 79% were seen once. This entry is derived from a study of cytomegalovirus exposure and HLA in healthy donors. Study-wide findings and caveats: Most TCR sequences proved rare, with some public TCRs found in many donors. In a later analysis, TCR beta V- and J-gene trimming was associated with a missense DCLRE1C variant. In an earlier analysis, productive rearrangement rates for most beta V segments clustered near 87% or 30%.

The chain is built from TRBV6-1 and TRBJ1-6; D might be TRBD1 (5 bases). Sample: PBMCs. This TCR was recovered from a man between 40 and 49 years old in good health and CMV-seropositive. The CDR3 protein is CASSESGVPPLHF. The CDR3 coding sequence is TGTGCCAGCAGTGAATCGGGGGTCCCACCCCTCCACTTT.